The 2 T cell receptor beta chains in this list originate from one sample, sequenced in a study of control samples from healthy donors and cancer patients. Clones were read by immunoSEQ multiplex PCR, and TCRdb kept only the in-frame ones, dropping some. This sample carries about 150,000 clones, roughly 92% of them seen once, and the ten largest clones take around 1.3%. Material for sequencing was blood. The receptors shown here come from a young woman in good health.

The rearrangement uses TRBV5-1 and TRBJ2-3, with TRBD2 matching 7 bases. The CDR3 sequence is 15 residues long. Trimming took 6 bases from V and 4 from J; bases not matched to a gene: 11. The germline V gene has CDR1 SGHRS and CDR2 YFSETQ. CDR3 region: CASNSRGGGADTQYF. In DNA, the CDR3 is TGCGCCAGCAACTCGAGGGGCGGGGGAGCAGATACGCAGTATTTT.

This sequence joins TRBV20-1 and TRBJ2-7; D gene ambiguous. With 3 bases removed from V and 0 bases from J, the gap between germline ends came to 6 bases. Germline V lookup: CDR1 DFQATT, CDR2 SNEGSKA (reference sequence). This CDR3 spans 12 amino acids. The CDR3 DNA reads as TGCAGTGCTAGTCAGCACTCCTACGAGCAGTACTTC. Its translation: CSASQHSYEQYF.